A single sample is the source of the 2 T cell receptor beta chains below, sequenced in a study of CD8+CD57+ T cells in acquired aplastic anemia. Genomic DNA served as template for TCR beta VDJ and CDR3 profiling. TCRdb passed the reads through MiXCR, listing each CDR3 protein once. The table records some 45,000 distinct CDR3 sequences, about two thirds of them present only once. Sequencing was performed on sorted CD4+, CD8+, or CD8+CD57+ T cells (not recorded which) from PBMCs. The source is a human donor in good health, serving as a control.

V usage is TRBV5-6 and J usage is TRBJ2-7; 8 bases align to TRBD1. The CDR3 totals 18 residues. J was trimmed by 2 bases and V by 4 bases; bases with no gene match: 17. Per germline, CDR1 SGHDT and CDR2 YYEEEE. The CDR3 loop is CASSTGTGTSRVTYEQYF. The CDR3 bases are TGTGCCAGCAGCACCGGGACAGGAACCTCTCGCGTTACCTACGAGCAGTACTTC.

The rearrangement joins TRBV25-1 to TRBJ2-7, with D possibly TRBD1 on 6 matching bases. The CDR3 has 14 residues. CDR1 is MGHDK, CDR2 SYGVNS, per germline. V lost 6 bases to trimming and J lost 5 bases, with 17 bases between them. CDR3 protein: CASSQRYRADEQYF. The CDR3 DNA follows: TGTGCCAGCAGCCAAAGGTACAGGGCAGACGAGCAGTACTTC.